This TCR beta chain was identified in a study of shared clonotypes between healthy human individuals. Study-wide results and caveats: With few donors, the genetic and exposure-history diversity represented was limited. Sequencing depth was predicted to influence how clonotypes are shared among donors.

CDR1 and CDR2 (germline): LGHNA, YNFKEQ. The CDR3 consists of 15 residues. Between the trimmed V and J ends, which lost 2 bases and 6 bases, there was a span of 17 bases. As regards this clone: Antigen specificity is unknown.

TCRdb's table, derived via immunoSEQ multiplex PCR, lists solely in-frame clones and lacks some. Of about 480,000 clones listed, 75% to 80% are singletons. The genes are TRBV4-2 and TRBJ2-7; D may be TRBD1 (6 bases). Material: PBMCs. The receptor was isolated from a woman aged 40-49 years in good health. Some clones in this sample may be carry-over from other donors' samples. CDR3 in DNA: TGTGCCAGCAGCCAATTCCAGGGGCTGGACGGCGAGCAGTACTTC. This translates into CASSQFQGLDGEQYF.